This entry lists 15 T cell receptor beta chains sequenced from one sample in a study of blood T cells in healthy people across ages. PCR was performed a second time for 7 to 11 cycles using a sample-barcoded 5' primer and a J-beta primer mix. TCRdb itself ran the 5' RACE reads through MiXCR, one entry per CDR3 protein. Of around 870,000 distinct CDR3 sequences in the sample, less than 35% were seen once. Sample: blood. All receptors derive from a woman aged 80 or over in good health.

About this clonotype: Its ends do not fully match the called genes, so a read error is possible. The DNA for the CDR3 is TGTGCCAGTAGTTTAGTTCTAATGCCCCGGGGAGGGTCATCCTACAATGAGCAGTGCTTC. Its protein is CASSLVLMPRGGSSYNEQCF. V and J are TRBV28 and TRBJ2-1, with 7 bases that match TRBD2. The germline gives CDR1 MDHEN, CDR2 SYDVKM. The CDR3 sequence is 20 residues long.

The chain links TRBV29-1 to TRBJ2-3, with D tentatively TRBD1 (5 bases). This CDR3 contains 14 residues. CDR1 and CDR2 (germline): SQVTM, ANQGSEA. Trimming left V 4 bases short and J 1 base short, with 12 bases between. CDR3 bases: TGCAGCGTTGTAGGTAAAGGGGGCACAGATACGCAGTATTTT. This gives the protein CSVVGKGGTDTQYF.

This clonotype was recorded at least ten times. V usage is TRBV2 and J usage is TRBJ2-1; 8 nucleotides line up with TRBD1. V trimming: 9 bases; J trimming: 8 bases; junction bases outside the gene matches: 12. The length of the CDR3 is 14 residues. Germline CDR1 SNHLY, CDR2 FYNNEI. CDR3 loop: CAREPGQVKHEQFF. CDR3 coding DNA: TGTGCCAGAGAACCGGGACAGGTGAAACATGAGCAGTTCTTC.

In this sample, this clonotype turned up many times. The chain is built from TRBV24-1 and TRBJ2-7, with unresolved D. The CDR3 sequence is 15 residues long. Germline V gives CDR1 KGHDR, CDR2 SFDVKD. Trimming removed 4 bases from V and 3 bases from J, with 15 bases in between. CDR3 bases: TGTGCCACCAGTGACCCAGATGGTGCGTACTACGAGCAGTACTTC. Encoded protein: CATSDPDGAYYEQYF.

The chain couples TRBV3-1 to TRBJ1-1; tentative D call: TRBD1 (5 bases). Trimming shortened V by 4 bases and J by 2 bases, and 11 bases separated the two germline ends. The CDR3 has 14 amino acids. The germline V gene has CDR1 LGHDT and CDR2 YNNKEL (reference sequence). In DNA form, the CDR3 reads TGTGCCAGCAGCCCTGGGGCAAGAAACACTGAAGCTTTCTTT. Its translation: CASSPGARNTEAFF.

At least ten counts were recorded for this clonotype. CDR3 DNA: TGTGCCAGCAGCCAAGGAGTGGGGAACACTGAAGCTTTCTTT. Translation gives CASSQGVGNTEAFF. This chain connects TRBV7-6 to TRBJ1-1; D not resolved. The ends were cut back, 5 bases at V and 1 base at J, with 11 bases in the middle. Germline V gives CDR1 SGHVS, CDR2 FNYEAQ. The CDR3 is 14 residues long.

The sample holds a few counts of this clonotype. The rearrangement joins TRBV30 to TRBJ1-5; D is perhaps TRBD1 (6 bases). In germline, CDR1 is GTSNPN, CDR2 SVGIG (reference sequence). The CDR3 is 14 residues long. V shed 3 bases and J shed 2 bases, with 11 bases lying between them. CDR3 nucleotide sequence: TGTGCCTGGAGCCCAGGGGCGGGCAATCAGCCCCAGCATTTT. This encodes CAWSPGAGNQPQHF.

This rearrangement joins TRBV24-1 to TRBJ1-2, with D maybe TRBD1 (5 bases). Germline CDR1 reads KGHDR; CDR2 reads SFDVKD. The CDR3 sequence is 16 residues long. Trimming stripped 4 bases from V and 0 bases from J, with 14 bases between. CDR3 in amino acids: CATSDRRLGANYGYTF. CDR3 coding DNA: TGTGCCACCAGTGACAGACGCTTGGGGGCTAACTATGGCTACACCTTC.

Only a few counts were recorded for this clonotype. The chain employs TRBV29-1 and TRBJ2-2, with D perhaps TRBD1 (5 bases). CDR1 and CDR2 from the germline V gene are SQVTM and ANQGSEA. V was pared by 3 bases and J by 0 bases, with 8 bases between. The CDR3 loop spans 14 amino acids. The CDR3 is CSVEGLSNTGELFF. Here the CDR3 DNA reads TGCAGCGTTGAGGGGCTTTCGAACACCGGGGAGCTGTTTTTT.

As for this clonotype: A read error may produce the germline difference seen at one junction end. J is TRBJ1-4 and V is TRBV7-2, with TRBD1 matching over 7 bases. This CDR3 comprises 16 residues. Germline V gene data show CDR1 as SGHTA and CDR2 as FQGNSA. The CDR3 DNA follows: TGTGCCAGCAGAGACAGGGTCAATTCGGTCGGTGAAAAACCGTTTTTT. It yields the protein CASRDRVNSVGEKPFF.

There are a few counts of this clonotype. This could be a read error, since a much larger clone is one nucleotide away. The CDR3 reads CASSLYLEGVQFF. The CDR3 DNA reads as TGTGCCAGCAGCCTCTACCTGGAAGGTGTGCAGTTCTTC. The chain combines TRBV7-2 with TRBJ2-1; no clear D gene. Trimming shortened V by 5 bases and J by 12 bases, and 17 bases separated the two germline ends. The CDR3 totals 13 residues. Germline values: CDR1 SGHTA, CDR2 FQGNSA.

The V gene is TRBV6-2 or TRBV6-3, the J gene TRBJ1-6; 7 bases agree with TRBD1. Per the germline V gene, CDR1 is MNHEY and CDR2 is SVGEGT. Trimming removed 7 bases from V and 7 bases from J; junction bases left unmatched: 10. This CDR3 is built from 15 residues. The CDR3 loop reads CASIESGQINSPLHF. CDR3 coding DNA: TGTGCCAGCATCGAGTCGGGACAGATAAATTCACCCCTCCACTTT.

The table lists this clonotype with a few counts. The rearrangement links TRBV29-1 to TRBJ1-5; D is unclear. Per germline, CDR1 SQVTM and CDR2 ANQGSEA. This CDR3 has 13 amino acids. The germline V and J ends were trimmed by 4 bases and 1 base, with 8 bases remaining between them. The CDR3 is CSVASSSNQPQHF. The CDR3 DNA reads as TGCAGCGTTGCTTCCAGCAGCAATCAGCCCCAGCATTTT.

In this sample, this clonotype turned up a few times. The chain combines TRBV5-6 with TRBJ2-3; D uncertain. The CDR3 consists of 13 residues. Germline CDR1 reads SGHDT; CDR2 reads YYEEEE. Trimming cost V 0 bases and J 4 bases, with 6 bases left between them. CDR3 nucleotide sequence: TGTGCCAGCAGCTTGGTCGACGCAGATACGCAGTATTTT. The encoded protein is CASSLVDADTQYF.

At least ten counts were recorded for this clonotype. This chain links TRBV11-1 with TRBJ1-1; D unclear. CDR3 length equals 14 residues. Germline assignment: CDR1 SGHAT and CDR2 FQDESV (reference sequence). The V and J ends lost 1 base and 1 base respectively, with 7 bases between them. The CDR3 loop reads CASSLVQSNTEAFF. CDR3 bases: TGTGCCAGCAGCTTAGTTCAATCGAACACTGAAGCTTTCTTT.